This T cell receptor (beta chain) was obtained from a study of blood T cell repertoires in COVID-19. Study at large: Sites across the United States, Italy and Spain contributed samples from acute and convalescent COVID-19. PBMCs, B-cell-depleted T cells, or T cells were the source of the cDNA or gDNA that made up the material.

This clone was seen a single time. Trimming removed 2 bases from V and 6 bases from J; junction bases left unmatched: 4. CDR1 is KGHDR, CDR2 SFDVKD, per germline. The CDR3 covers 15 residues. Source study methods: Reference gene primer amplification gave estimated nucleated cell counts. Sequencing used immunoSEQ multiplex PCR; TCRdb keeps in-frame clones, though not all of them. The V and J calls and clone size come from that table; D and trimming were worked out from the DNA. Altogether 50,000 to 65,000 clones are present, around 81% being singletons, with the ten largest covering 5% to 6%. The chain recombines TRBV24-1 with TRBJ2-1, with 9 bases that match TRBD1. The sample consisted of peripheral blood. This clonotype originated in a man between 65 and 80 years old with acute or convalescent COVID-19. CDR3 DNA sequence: TGTGCCACCAGTGATTCTTGGACAGGGGTCAATGAGCAGTTCTTC. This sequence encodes CATSDSWTGVNEQFF.